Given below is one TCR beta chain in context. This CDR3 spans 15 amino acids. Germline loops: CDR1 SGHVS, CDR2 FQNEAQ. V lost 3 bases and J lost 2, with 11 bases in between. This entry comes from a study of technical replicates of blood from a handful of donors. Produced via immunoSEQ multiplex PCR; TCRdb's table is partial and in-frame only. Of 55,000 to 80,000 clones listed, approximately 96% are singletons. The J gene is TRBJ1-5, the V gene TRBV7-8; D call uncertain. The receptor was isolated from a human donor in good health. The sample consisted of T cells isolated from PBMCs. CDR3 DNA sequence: TGTGCCAGCAGCTTTAGCCTTTCGGGCAATCAGCCCCAGCATTTT. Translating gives CASSFSLSGNQPQHF.